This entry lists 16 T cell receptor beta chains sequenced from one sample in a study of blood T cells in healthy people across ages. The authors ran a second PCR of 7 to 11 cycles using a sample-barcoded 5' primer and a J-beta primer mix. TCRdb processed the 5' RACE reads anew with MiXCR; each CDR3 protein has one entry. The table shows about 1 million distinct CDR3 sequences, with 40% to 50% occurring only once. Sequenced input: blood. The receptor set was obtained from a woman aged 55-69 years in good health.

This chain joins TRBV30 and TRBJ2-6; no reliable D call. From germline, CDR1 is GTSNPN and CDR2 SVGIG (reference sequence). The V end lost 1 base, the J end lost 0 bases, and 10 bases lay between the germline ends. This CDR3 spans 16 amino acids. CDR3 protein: CAWSAGLTSGANVLTF. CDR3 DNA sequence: TGTGCCTGGAGTGCCGGTCTTACCTCTGGGGCCAACGTCCTGACTTTC.

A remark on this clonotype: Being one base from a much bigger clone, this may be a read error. CDR3 coding DNA: TGTGCCGGCAGTTTTTCGGGGGCGGGGGCCAACGTCCTGACTTTC. It specifies CAGSFSGAGANVLTF. The chain links TRBV12-3 or TRBV12-4 to TRBJ2-6; D might be TRBD1 or TRBD2, each matching 6 bases. CDR3 length equals 15 residues.

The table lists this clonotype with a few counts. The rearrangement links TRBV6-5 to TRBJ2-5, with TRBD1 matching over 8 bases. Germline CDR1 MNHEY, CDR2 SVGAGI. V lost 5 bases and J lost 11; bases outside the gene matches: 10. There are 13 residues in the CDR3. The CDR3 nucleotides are TGTGCCAGCAGTGACAGGGGAGGCTACGGGCAGTACTTC. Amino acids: CASSDRGGYGQYF.

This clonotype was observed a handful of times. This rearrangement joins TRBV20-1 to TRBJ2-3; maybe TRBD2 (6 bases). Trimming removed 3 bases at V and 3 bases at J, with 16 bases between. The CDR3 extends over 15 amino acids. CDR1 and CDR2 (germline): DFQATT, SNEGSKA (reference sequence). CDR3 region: CSASTRSGLTDTQYF. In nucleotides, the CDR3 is TGCAGTGCTAGTACCCGCTCCGGACTAACAGATACGCAGTATTTT.

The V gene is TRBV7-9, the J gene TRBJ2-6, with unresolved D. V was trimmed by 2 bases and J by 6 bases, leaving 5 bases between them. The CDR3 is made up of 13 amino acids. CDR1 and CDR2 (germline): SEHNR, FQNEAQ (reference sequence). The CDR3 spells CASSLIEANVLTF. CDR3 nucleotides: TGTGCCAGCAGCTTAATTGAGGCCAACGTCCTGACTTTC.

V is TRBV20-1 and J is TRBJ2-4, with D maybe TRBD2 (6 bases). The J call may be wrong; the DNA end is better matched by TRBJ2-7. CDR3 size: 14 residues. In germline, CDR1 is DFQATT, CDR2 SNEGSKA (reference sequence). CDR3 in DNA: TGCAGTGCAGCGAGCGGGCTCACCCCAGGCGAGCAGTACTTC. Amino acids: CSAASGLTPGEQYF.

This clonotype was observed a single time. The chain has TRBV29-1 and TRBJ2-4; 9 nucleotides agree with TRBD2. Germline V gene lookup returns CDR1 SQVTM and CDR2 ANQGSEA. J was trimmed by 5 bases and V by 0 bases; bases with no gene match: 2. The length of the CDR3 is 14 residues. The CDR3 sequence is CSVEDLAGENIQYF. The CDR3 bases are TGCAGCGTTGAAGATTTAGCGGGGGAAAACATTCAGTACTTC. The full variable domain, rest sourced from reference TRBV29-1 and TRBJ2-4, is SAVISQKPSRDICQRGTSLTIQCQVDSQVTMMFWYRQQPGQSLTLIATANQGSEATYESGFVIDKFPISRPNLTFSTLTVSNMSPEDSSIYLCSVEDLAGENIQYFGAGTRLSVL.

CDR3 region: CASSVTSGGSYNEQYF. The CDR3, as DNA: TGTGCCAGCAGCGTAACTAGCGGCGGCTCCTACAATGAGCAGTACTTC. The chain is built from TRBV9 and TRBJ2-1; 8 bases map to TRBD2. The end of the DNA is better explained by TRBJ2-7, so the J call may be wrong. Germline CDR1 and CDR2: SGDLS and YYNGEE. The CDR3 runs to 16 residues.

The CDR3 coding sequence is TGCGCCAGCAGAGTGGCGACAACCTCTCAAGAGACCCAGTACTTC. The encoded protein is CASRVATTSQETQYF. V gene TRBV5-1 combines with J gene TRBJ2-4; D remains ambiguous. The J call is doubtful: the DNA matches TRBJ2-5 better. Per germline, CDR1 SGHRS and CDR2 YFSETQ. The CDR3 is 15 amino acids.

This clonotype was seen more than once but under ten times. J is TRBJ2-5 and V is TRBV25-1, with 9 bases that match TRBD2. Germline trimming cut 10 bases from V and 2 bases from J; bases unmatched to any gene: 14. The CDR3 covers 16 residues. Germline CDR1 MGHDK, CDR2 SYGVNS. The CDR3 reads CATSKGGRAGQETQYF. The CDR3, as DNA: TGTGCCACCTCGAAAGGCGGGAGGGCCGGGCAAGAGACCCAGTACTTC.

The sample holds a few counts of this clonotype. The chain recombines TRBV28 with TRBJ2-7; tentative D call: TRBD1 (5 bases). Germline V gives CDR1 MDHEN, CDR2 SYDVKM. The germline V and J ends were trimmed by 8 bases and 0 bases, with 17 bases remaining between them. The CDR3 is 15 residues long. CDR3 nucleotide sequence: TGTGCCAGCCTACCCCTGGGGCGGTTCTCCTACGAGCAGTACTTC. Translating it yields CASLPLGRFSYEQYF.

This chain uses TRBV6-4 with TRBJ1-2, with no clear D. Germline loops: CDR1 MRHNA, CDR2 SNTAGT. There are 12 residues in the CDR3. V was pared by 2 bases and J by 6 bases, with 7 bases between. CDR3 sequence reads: CASSDMRDGYTF. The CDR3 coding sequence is TGTGCCAGCAGTGACATGAGGGATGGCTACACCTTC.

The CDR3 DNA reads TGTGCCAGCTCACCCGCAGAAAATCAGCCCCAGCATTTT. Translating gives CASSPAENQPQHF. This chain connects TRBV18 to TRBJ1-5, with D uncertain. The length of the CDR3 is 13 residues. V was shortened by 3 bases and J by 4 bases, with 7 bases between the two germline ends. The germline gives CDR1 KGHSH, CDR2 LQKENI.

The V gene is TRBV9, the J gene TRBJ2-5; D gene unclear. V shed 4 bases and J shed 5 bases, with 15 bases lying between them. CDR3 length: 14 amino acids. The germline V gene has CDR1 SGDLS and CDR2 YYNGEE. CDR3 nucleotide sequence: TGTGCCAGCAGCCCGCCGTCAGTGGGGGAGACCCAGTACTTC. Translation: CASSPPSVGETQYF.

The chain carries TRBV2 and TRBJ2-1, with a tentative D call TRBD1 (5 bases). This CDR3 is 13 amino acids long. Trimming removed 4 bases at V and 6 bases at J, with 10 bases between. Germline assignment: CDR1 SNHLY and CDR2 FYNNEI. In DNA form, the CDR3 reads TGTGCCAGCAGTGGGGGCAGACTCAATGAGCAGTTCTTC. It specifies CASSGGRLNEQFF.

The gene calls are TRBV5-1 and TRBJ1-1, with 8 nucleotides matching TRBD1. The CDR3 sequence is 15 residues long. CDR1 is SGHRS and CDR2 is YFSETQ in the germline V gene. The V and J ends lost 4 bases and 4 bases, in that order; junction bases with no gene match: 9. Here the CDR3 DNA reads TGCGCCAGCAGCACCCTGGACAGGGCCGGCACTGAAGCTTTCTTT. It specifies CASSTLDRAGTEAFF.